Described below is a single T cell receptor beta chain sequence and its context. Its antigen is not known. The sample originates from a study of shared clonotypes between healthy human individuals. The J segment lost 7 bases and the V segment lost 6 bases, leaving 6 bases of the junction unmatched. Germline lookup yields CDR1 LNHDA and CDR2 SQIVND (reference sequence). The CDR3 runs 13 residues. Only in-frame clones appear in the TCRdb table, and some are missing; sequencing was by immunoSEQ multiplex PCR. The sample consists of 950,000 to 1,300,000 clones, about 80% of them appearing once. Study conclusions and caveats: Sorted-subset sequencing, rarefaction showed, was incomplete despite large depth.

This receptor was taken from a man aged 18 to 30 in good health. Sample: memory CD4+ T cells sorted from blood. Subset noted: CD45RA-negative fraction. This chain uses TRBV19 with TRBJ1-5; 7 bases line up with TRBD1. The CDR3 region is CASSDRVGQPQHF. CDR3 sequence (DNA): TGTGCCAGTAGCGACAGGGTAGGACAGCCCCAGCATTTT.